These 8 T cell receptor beta chains were all obtained from the same sample, sequenced in a study of T cell repertoires in aging, cancer and after chemotherapy. The template was genomic DNA from peripheral blood, not RNA. TRB rearrangements spanning V, D and J were amplified using mixed TRB-A/B primers. TCRdb reanalysed the multiplex PCR reads using MiXCR and keeps one entry per CDR3 protein. This sample has about 10,000 distinct CDR3 sequences, with less than 45% found just once. The material sequenced was blood. The source of these receptors is a human donor in good health.

This rearrangement joins TRBV12-3 or TRBV12-4 to TRBJ2-3; no clear D gene. V was pared by 0 bases and J by 5 bases, with 18 bases between. The CDR3 is 17 residues long. As DNA, the CDR3 is TGTGCCAGCAGTTTAGCGCGTAGGGTCCTACTGGGAGATACGCAGTATTTT. It yields the protein CASSLARRVLLGDTQYF.

This chain uses TRBV29-1 with TRBJ1-1; TRBD1 matches 11 bases. The V and J ends lost 5 bases and 1 base, in that order; junction bases with no gene match: 6. Germline lookup yields CDR1 SQVTM and CDR2 ANQGSEA. CDR3 length: 15 residues. CDR3 bases: TGCAGCGTTAAAGGGACAGGGGGAGGGAACACTGAAGCTTTCTTT. It translates to CSVKGTGGGNTEAFF.

In this sample, this clonotype turned up a few times. The rearrangement joins TRBV6-5 to TRBJ2-1; 9 bases agree with TRBD2. Germline trimming cut 2 bases from V and 5 bases from J; bases unmatched to any gene: 7. Germline CDR1 reads MNHEY; CDR2 reads SVGAGI. The CDR3 runs 16 residues. CDR3 protein: CASSYAGVAGDNEQFF. For the CDR3, the DNA is TGTGCCAGCAGTTACGCCGGGGTAGCGGGAGACAATGAGCAGTTCTTC.

This clonotype appeared once. The chain uses TRBV30 and TRBJ1-4, with D maybe TRBD1 (5 bases). V dropped 2 bases and J dropped 8 bases, with 15 bases sitting between them. Germline loops: CDR1 GTSNPN, CDR2 SVGIG (reference sequence). The CDR3 length is 14 residues. The DNA for the CDR3 is TGTGCCTGGAGTCCCGGGACGAAGGAAGAAAAACTGTTTTTT. Translated: CAWSPGTKEEKLFF.

This rearrangement joins TRBV6-5 to TRBJ2-3, with 11 nucleotides matching TRBD2. The V and J ends lost 4 bases and 3 bases, in that order; junction bases with no gene match: 6. CDR1 and CDR2 (germline): MNHEY, SVGAGI. The CDR3 extends over 16 amino acids. CDR3 amino acids: CASSSSGRRGTDTQYF. The CDR3 coding sequence is TGTGCCAGCAGTTCTAGCGGGAGGCGGGGAACAGATACGCAGTATTTT.

This chain joins TRBV27 and TRBJ2-7, with D possibly TRBD2 on 6 matching bases. This CDR3 is 13 amino acids long. Germline V gives CDR1 MNHEY, CDR2 SMNVEV (reference sequence). Trimming shortened V by 4 bases and J by 6 bases, and 13 bases separated the two germline ends. DNA of the CDR3: TGTGCCAGCAGTTCTCCCGCGGGGTCCGAGCAGTACTTC. It encodes CASSSPAGSEQYF.

The chain is built from TRBV19 and TRBJ2-7, with 8 nucleotides matching TRBD2. From germline, CDR1 is LNHDA and CDR2 SQIVND (reference sequence). The ends lost 2 bases at V and 5 bases at J; junction bases unmatched: 11. CDR3 length: 16 residues. The CDR3 region is CASSIIYAGLGNEQYF. CDR3 nucleotide sequence: TGTGCCAGTAGTATAATCTACGCGGGACTAGGGAACGAGCAGTACTTC. Looking up the rest from reference TRBV19 and TRBJ2-7 gives the full variable domain: DGGITQSPKYLFRKEGQNVTLSCEQNLNHDAMYWYRQDPGQGLRLIYYSQIVNDFQKGDIAEGYSVSREKKESFPLTVTSAQKNPTAFYLCASSIIYAGLGNEQYFGPGTRLTVT.

On this clonotype itself: A much larger clone lies one base from this, so it may be a read error. The J gene is TRBJ2-1, the V gene TRBV29-1; 14 nucleotides agree with TRBD2. The trim removed 6 bases at V and 0 bases at J, leaving 10 bases unmatched. This CDR3 contains 18 residues. Germline CDR1 reads SQVTM; CDR2 reads ANQGSEA. The CDR3 loop is CSVSTSGRALNSYNEQFF. The CDR3 nucleotides read TGCAGCGTGTCGACTAGCGGGAGGGCCCTGAACTCCTACAATGAGCAGTTCTTC.